Below are 16 T cell receptor beta chains sequenced from a single sample in a study of T cell responses to AZD1222 COVID-19 vaccine. Sequencing was performed with immunoSEQ multiplex PCR; in TCRdb, only in-frame clones are kept and a portion is missing. This table has roughly 160,000 clones, around nine tenths appearing once. The source was peripheral blood, collected 28 days after the second AZD1222 dose. The receptors derive from an adult who received the AZD1222 COVID-19 vaccine.

This clone was recorded once. This chain connects TRBV29-1 to TRBJ1-1; D is unresolved. Trimming took off 3 bases at V and 6 bases at J, with 11 bases between the two ends. CDR1 is SQVTM and CDR2 is ANQGSEA in the germline V gene. This CDR3 spans 12 amino acids. This CDR3 reads CSVEGGKAEAFF. CDR3 coding DNA: TGCAGCGTTGAGGGAGGGAAGGCTGAAGCTTTCTTT.

The CDR3 region has the DNA TGTGCCAGCAGCGTATCGTGGCAGGGGGGATACGAGCAGTACTTC. It is translated as CASSVSWQGGYEQYF. The V gene is TRBV9, the J gene TRBJ2-7, with D possibly TRBD1 on 7 matching bases. V was trimmed by 1 base and J by 4 bases, leaving 15 bases between them. Germline CDR1 and CDR2: SGDLS and YYNGEE. This CDR3 comprises 15 residues.

This clone was recorded once. The chain employs TRBV5-6 and TRBJ1-3; D unresolved. The CDR3 spans 12 residues. The germline V gene encodes CDR1 SGHDT and CDR2 YYEEEE. Trimming shortened V by 4 bases and J by 4 bases, and 6 bases separated the two germline ends. The CDR3 reads CASSLQGNTIYF. CDR3 DNA: TGTGCCAGCAGCCTTCAAGGAAACACCATATATTTT.

This sequence joins TRBV18 and TRBJ2-7, with TRBD2 matching 10 bases. The CDR3 spans 16 residues. Germline V gene sequence: CDR1 KGHSH, CDR2 LQKENI. The V segment lost 4 bases and the J segment 0 bases; nucleotides outside the gene matches: 6. The CDR3 region has the DNA TGTGCCAGCTCACTCCTACTAGCGGGGAGCTCCTACGAGCAGTACTTC. Its translation is CASSLLLAGSSYEQYF.

The chain is built from TRBV7-2 and TRBJ2-1, with 8 bases identical to TRBD2. CDR3 length equals 15 residues. V was pared by 5 bases and J by 3 bases, with 6 bases of the junction left unmatched. CDR1 and CDR2 (germline): SGHTA, FQGNSA. CDR3 in amino acids: CASSPGGGLYNEQFF. For the CDR3, the DNA is TGTGCCAGCAGCCCCGGCGGGGGGCTCTACAATGAGCAGTTCTTC.

The V gene is TRBV21-1, the J gene TRBJ2-5; the table's D call of TRBD2 was not tested on the DNA. TRBV21-1 constitutes a pseudogene. The CDR3 is made up of 20 amino acids. The CDR3 coding sequence is TGTGCCAGCAGCTTCCTTAGGCAGGCTAGCGGGGGCTCCTTAGAAGAGACCCAGTACTTC. Protein product: CASSFLRQASGGSLEETQYF.

V is TRBV29-1 and J is TRBJ1-1; D is unresolved. The CDR3 contains 11 residues. The germline V gene has CDR1 SQVTM and CDR2 ANQGSEA. CDR3 protein: CSGAMNTEAFF. CDR3 coding DNA: TGCTCTGGAGCAATGAACACTGAAGCTTTCTTT.

The chain employs TRBV9 and TRBJ1-1; no definite D call. Germline CDR1 is SGDLS and CDR2 is YYNGEE. V was cut by 3 bases and J by 3 bases, with 9 bases left in between. The CDR3 is made up of 13 amino acids. CDR3 sequence: CASSASRYTEAFF. For the CDR3, the DNA is TGTGCCAGCAGCGCATCAAGATACACTGAAGCTTTCTTT.

The chain combines TRBV19 with TRBJ2-7; no reliable D call. CDR1 and CDR2 (germline): LNHDA, SQIVND (reference sequence). Trimming took off 5 bases at V and 4 bases at J, with 12 bases between the two ends. This CDR3 is 13 amino acids long. CDR3 sequence: CASSPGRLYEQYF. DNA for the CDR3: TGTGCCAGTAGTCCGGGCCGTTTGTACGAGCAGTACTTC.

This clone appeared a single time. CDR3 nucleotide sequence: TGTGCCAGTAGTATGGGAACAGCCTTCTCCTACGAGCAGTACTTC. Translated: CASSMGTAFSYEQYF. The rearrangement uses TRBV19 and TRBJ2-7; the D is unclear. The V end was cut by 3 bases, the J end by 0 bases, with 12 bases between. CDR3 length equals 15 residues. Germline CDR1 reads LNHDA; CDR2 reads SQIVND (reference sequence).

This sequence joins TRBV30 and TRBJ2-7; D might be TRBD1 (6 bases). The CDR3 contains 12 residues. Trimming removed 2 bases at V and 6 bases at J, with 11 bases between. Germline loops: CDR1 GTSNPN, CDR2 SVGIG (reference sequence). CDR3 coding DNA: TGTGCCTGGAGTTTTCAACAGGGCGAGCAGTACTTC. This translates into CAWSFQQGEQYF.

V and J are TRBV19 and TRBJ1-1; D unclear. Germline CDR1 LNHDA, CDR2 SQIVND (reference sequence). This CDR3 region has 13 residues. Between the trimmed V and J ends, which lost 5 bases and 1 base, there was a span of 8 bases. In nucleotides, the CDR3 is TGTGCCAGTAGTTCTGGGAGGAACACTGAAGCTTTCTTT. Translated, it gives CASSSGRNTEAFF.

The V and J genes are TRBV12-3 or TRBV12-4 and TRBJ2-5, with D possibly TRBD1 on 5 matching bases. CDR3 length equals 11 residues. V shed 8 bases and J shed 5 bases, with 9 bases lying between them. CDR3 sequence reads: CASGAGETQYF. The CDR3 region has the DNA TGTGCCAGCGGGGCAGGGGAGACCCAGTACTTC.

The V and J genes are TRBV6-4 and TRBJ1-2; D unresolved. The CDR3 is 14 residues long. V was clipped by 0 bases and J by 4 bases, with 9 bases between them. Germline CDR1 is MRHNA and CDR2 is SNTAGT. Written as DNA, the CDR3 is TGTGCCAGCAGTGACTCCAGCGCTGGCTATGGCTACACCTTC. Translating gives CASSDSSAGYGYTF.

The chain has TRBV4-1 and TRBJ2-4, with unresolved D. The CDR3 runs 16 residues. The V end was cut by 1 base, the J end by 0 bases, with 10 bases between. CDR1 and CDR2 (germline): MGHRA, YSYEKL. Here the CDR3 DNA reads TGCGCCAGCAGCCAAGTGGGTGCCTTAGCCAAAAACATTCAGTACTTC. Translated, it gives CASSQVGALAKNIQYF.

This clone was observed a single time. This chain links TRBV2 with TRBJ2-7; no clear D gene. This CDR3 has 10 residues. Germline V gives CDR1 SNHLY, CDR2 FYNNEI. The ends were cut back, 4 bases at V and 4 bases at J, with 2 bases in the middle. The CDR3 DNA reads as TGTGCCAGCAGTGTGTACGAGCAGTACTTC. Protein product: CASSVYEQYF.